This T cell receptor beta chain was captured by sequencing in a study of CD8+CD57+ T cells in acquired aplastic anemia. Template material for TCR beta VDJ and CDR3 profiling consisted of genomic DNA. TCRdb recomputed calls from the reads with MiXCR, one row per CDR3 protein. The data contain some 130,000 distinct CDR3 sequences, around 46% of them seen just once; the ten biggest clones take up around 2.3%. Deletions cut 7 bases from V and 0 bases from J, with 9 bases between. The V gene's germline CDR1 is SNHLY and CDR2 FYNNEI. CDR3 length: 13 amino acids. The gene calls are TRBV2 and TRBJ1-1, with D unresolved. Sequencing was done on a sample of sorted CD4+, CD8+, or CD8+CD57+ T cells (not recorded which) from PBMCs. This TCR was sampled from a human donor in good health, serving as a control. The CDR3 nucleotides read TGTGCCAGCAAGCAGCACATGAACACTGAAGCTTTCTTT. Its protein product is CASKQHMNTEAFF.